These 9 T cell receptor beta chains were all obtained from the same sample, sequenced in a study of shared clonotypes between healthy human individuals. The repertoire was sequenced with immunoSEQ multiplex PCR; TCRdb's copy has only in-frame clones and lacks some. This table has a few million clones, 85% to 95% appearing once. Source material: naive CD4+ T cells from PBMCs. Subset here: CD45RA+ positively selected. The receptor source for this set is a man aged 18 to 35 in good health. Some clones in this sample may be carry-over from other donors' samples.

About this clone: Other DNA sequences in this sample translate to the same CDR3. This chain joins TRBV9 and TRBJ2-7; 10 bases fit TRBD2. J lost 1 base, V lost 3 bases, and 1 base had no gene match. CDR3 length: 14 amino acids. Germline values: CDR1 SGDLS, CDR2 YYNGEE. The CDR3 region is CASSAGLASYEQYF. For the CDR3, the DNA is TGTGCCAGCAGCGCGGGACTAGCGTCCTACGAGCAGTACTTC.

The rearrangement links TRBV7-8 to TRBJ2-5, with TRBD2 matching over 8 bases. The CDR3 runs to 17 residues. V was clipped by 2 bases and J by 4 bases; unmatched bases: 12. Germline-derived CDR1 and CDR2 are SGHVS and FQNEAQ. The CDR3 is CASSLTGAGVSGETQYF. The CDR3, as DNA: TGTGCCAGCAGCTTAACCGGAGCGGGAGTATCAGGAGAGACCCAGTACTTC.

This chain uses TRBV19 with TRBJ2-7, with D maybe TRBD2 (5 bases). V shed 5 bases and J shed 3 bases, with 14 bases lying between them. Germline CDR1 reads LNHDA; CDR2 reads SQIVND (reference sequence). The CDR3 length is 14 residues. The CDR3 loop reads CASSRRTVDYEQYF. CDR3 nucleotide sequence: TGTGCCAGTAGTCGGAGGACCGTCGACTACGAGCAGTACTTC.

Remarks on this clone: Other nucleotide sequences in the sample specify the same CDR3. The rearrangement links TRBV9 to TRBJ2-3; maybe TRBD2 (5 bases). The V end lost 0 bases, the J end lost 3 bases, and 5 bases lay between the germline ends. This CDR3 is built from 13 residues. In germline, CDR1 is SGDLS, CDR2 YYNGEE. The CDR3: CASSVERTDTQYF. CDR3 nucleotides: TGTGCCAGCAGCGTAGAGCGGACAGATACGCAGTATTTT.

CDR3 sequence (DNA): TGTGCCAGCAGCTCCGGGACTGACGGATACGAGCAGTACTTC. This gives the protein CASSSGTDGYEQYF. This chain connects TRBV7-9 to TRBJ2-7, with D perhaps TRBD2 (6 bases). V was trimmed by 4 bases and J by 4 bases, leaving 14 bases between them. The V gene's germline CDR1 is SEHNR and CDR2 FQNEAQ (reference sequence). The CDR3 consists of 14 residues.

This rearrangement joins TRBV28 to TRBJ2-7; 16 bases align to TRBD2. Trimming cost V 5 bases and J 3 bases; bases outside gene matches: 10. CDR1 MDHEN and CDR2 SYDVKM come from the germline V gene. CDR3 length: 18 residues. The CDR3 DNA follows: TGTGCCAGCAGTGATCTCACCGGGACTAGCGGGAGGGGCTACGAGCAGTACTTC. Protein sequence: CASSDLTGTSGRGYEQYF.

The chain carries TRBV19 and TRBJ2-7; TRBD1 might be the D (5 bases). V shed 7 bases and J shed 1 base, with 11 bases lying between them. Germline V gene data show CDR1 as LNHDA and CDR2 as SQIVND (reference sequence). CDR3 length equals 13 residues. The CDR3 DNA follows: TGTGCCAGTACCGGGCAGGGATCCTACGAGCAGTACTTC. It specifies CASTGQGSYEQYF.

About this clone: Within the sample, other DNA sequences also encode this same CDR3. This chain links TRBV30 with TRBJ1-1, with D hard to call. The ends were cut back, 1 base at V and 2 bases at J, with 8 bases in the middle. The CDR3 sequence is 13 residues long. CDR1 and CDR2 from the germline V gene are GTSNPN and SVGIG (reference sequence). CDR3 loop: CAWSGQLNTEAFF. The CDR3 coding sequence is TGTGCCTGGAGTGGGCAGCTTAACACTGAAGCTTTCTTT.

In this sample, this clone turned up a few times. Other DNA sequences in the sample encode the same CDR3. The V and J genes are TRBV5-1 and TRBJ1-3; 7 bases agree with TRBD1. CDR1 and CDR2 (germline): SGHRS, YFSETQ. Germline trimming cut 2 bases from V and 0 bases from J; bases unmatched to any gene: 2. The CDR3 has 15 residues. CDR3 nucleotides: TGCGCCAGCAGCTTAGGGACAGCCTCTGGAAACACCATATATTTT. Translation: CASSLGTASGNTIYF.